Below, 7 T cell receptor beta chains from the same sample are listed, as sequenced in a study of T cell responses to AZD1222 COVID-19 vaccine. This table comes from immunoSEQ multiplex PCR, and its TCRdb copy is limited to in-frame clones, with some not included. Of 90,000 to 130,000 clones in the sample, 94% were seen once. Sequenced here: peripheral blood, sampled 28 days after the second AZD1222 dose. The receptors were gathered from an adult who received the AZD1222 COVID-19 vaccine.

The CDR3 DNA follows: TGCAGCGTTGATGAACCTGAAGCTTTCTTT. Encoded protein: CSVDEPEAFF. V is TRBV29-1 and J is TRBJ1-1; D ambiguous. The CDR3 is made up of 10 amino acids. Germline CDR1 SQVTM, CDR2 ANQGSEA. Trimming removed 3 bases from V and 6 bases from J, with 5 bases in between.

This clone appeared a single time. The V call is TRBV29-1, the J call TRBJ1-4; D unclear. CDR3 length equals 14 residues. Germline values: CDR1 SQVTM, CDR2 ANQGSEA. V lost 3 bases and J 8 bases, leaving 16 bases between the germline ends. CDR3: CSVEAIGRGEKLFF. The DNA for the CDR3 is TGCAGCGTTGAGGCCATCGGGCGAGGGGAAAAACTGTTTTTT. The variable domain in full, with the rest retrieved from reference TRBV29-1 and TRBJ1-4, is SAVISQKPSRDICQRGTSLTIQCQVDSQVTMMFWYRQQPGQSLTLIATANQGSEATYESGFVIDKFPISRPNLTFSTLTVSNMSPEDSSIYLCSVEAIGRGEKLFFGSGTQLSVL.

This clone is a singleton in its sample. V and J are TRBV20-1 and TRBJ2-5; D gene ambiguous. The V and J ends lost 6 bases and 5 bases respectively, with 10 bases between them. The CDR3 length is 11 residues. The germline gives CDR1 DFQATT, CDR2 SNEGSKA (reference sequence). CDR3: CSAGPGETQYF. In nucleotides, the CDR3 is TGCAGTGCGGGCCCCGGTGAGACCCAGTACTTC.

The V gene is TRBV12-3 or TRBV12-4, the J gene TRBJ1-1; D gene ambiguous. This CDR3 is 13 amino acids long. V lost 3 bases, J lost 1 base, and 6 bases lay in between. CDR3 DNA sequence: TGTGCCAGCAGTTTGACACGGAACACTGAAGCTTTCTTT. As protein: CASSLTRNTEAFF.

The rearrangement links TRBV5-1 to TRBJ1-1, with TRBD1 as a possible D gene (6 bases). The V end lost 4 bases, the J end lost 4 bases, and 17 bases lay between the germline ends. CDR1 SGHRS and CDR2 YFSETQ come from the germline V gene. This CDR3 region has 15 residues. The CDR3 loop is CASSLISGGSTEAFF. For the CDR3, the DNA is TGCGCCAGCAGCCTCATTAGCGGGGGCAGCACTGAAGCTTTCTTT.

CDR3 in amino acids: CASSLTGGLSTQYF. CDR3 coding DNA: TGTGCCAGTAGTCTCACGGGGGGGCTCTCTACGCAGTATTTT. The chain carries TRBV19 and TRBJ2-3; 8 nucleotides line up with TRBD2. The CDR3 contains 14 residues. Germline CDR1 LNHDA, CDR2 SQIVND (reference sequence). V dropped 5 bases and J dropped 8; count of bases not matched to a gene: 9.

This clone appeared a few times. This rearrangement joins TRBV5-1 to TRBJ2-3; 11 nucleotides line up with TRBD2. Per the germline V gene, CDR1 is SGHRS and CDR2 is YFSETQ. Trimming cost V 0 bases and J 0 bases; bases outside gene matches: 3. This CDR3 is built from 17 residues. CDR3 residues: CASSLGLAGRSTDTQYF. As DNA, the CDR3 is TGCGCCAGCAGCTTGGGACTAGCGGGGCGTAGCACAGATACGCAGTATTTT.